These 10 T cell receptor beta chains were all obtained from the same sample, sequenced in a study of CD8 T cells in ankylosing spondylitis. Study results and caveats: For ankylosing spondylitis blood, a TCR beta motif of roughly 8 highly homologous variants appeared characteristic.

The antigens for these receptors are not known. TCRdb re-called the 5' RACE reads through MiXCR, storing one row per CDR3 protein. This table holds roughly 350,000 distinct CDR3 sequences, 8% found once. Sequenced material: blood, either unsorted or a sorted T cell fraction (not recorded which). These receptors were taken from a male donor with ankylosing spondylitis.

This clonotype has a handful of counts. The gene calls are TRBV15 and TRBJ2-7; weak D call: TRBD1 (6 bases). The length of the CDR3 is 14 residues. From germline, CDR1 is LNHNV and CDR2 YYDKDF (reference sequence). The germline V and J ends were trimmed by 1 base and 2 bases, with 9 bases remaining between them. The DNA for the CDR3 is TGTGCCACCAGCAGAGTGAGGACAGCCTACGAGCAGTACTTC. This sequence encodes CATSRVRTAYEQYF.

In its sample, this clonotype was seen a few times. J is TRBJ2-3 and V is TRBV20-1; TRBD2 agrees at 8 bases. Losses at the gene ends were 7 bases for V and 0 bases for J; bases not matched to a gene: 12. The CDR3 has 16 residues. CDR1 is DFQATT and CDR2 is SNEGSKA in the germline V gene (reference sequence). The DNA of the CDR3 is TGCAGTGAAACTAGCGGAAGCGTCCTCAGCACAGATACGCAGTATTTT. Translated: CSETSGSVLSTDTQYF.

The CDR3 protein is CASSLRQRDNEQFF. The CDR3 DNA sequence: TGTGCCAGCAGTTTACGGCAGCGGGACAATGAGCAGTTCTTC. The chain is built from TRBV12-3 or TRBV12-4 and TRBJ2-1, with a tentative D call TRBD2 (6 bases). V lost 2 bases and J 5 bases, leaving 10 bases between the germline ends. This CDR3 has 14 amino acids.

The table lists this clonotype with a few counts. The rearrangement links TRBV29-1 to TRBJ2-7, with D perhaps TRBD2 (5 bases). The CDR3 has 12 amino acids. CDR1 is SQVTM and CDR2 is ANQGSEA in the germline V gene. V lost 4 bases to trimming and J lost 3 bases, with 10 bases between them. CDR3 sequence reads: CSVVEVGYEQYF. The CDR3 DNA is TGCAGCGTTGTGGAGGTGGGCTACGAGCAGTACTTC.

The chain employs TRBV18 and TRBJ2-1; TRBD1 might be the D (6 bases). Trimming removed 3 bases at V and 6 bases at J, with 12 bases between. Germline V gives CDR1 KGHSH, CDR2 LQKENI. The CDR3 totals 14 residues. CDR3 coding DNA: TGTGCCAGCTCACCGTCCACAGGGTCCAATGAGCAGTTCTTC. As protein: CASSPSTGSNEQFF.

There are a few counts of this clonotype. V gene TRBV29-1 combines with J gene TRBJ1-2, with 9 bases aligning to TRBD1. Germline CDR1 and CDR2: SQVTM and ANQGSEA. V shed 6 bases, J shed 8 bases, and the junction held 7 bases outside the gene matches. The CDR3 loop spans 12 amino acids. For the CDR3, the DNA is TGCAGCGTGAGGGGGGGACAGGGAGGCTACACCTTC. Protein sequence: CSVRGGQGGYTF.

The chain combines TRBV4-2 with TRBJ2-2; 8 bases fit TRBD1. The CDR3 runs 17 residues. V shed 4 bases, J shed 5 bases, and the junction held 12 bases outside the gene matches. Looked up from germline, CDR1 is LGHNA and CDR2 is YNFKEQ. The CDR3 nucleotides are TGTGCCAGCAGCCCGATACGCGGGACAGGAGGGACCGGGGAGCTGTTTTTT. It translates to CASSPIRGTGGTGELFF.

Only a few counts were recorded for this clonotype. The V call is TRBV5-1, the J call TRBJ2-1; no firm D call. Germline CDR1 reads SGHRS; CDR2 reads YFSETQ. The length of the CDR3 is 14 residues. V lost 2 bases and J 6 bases, leaving 12 bases between the germline ends. DNA of the CDR3: TGCGCCAGCAGCTTTCGGTTTCAGTTCAATGAGCAGTTCTTC. It is translated as CASSFRFQFNEQFF.

The chain combines TRBV7-8 with TRBJ2-7; D call uncertain. Germline assignment: CDR1 SGHVS and CDR2 FQNEAQ. Trimming took off 3 bases at V and 2 bases at J, with 14 bases between the two ends. The CDR3 is 15 amino acids. The DNA of the CDR3 is TGTGCCAGCAGCTTGGTCGGGCCCCTCACCTACGAGCAGTACTTC. Its protein is CASSLVGPLTYEQYF.

This clonotype turned up a few times. The chain links TRBV10-3 to TRBJ2-1, with 10 bases aligning to TRBD2. Germline CDR1 is ENHRY and CDR2 is SYGVKD. The trim removed 2 bases at V and 2 bases at J, leaving 0 bases unmatched. This CDR3 spans 15 amino acids. DNA of the CDR3: TGTGCCATCAGTGAGACTAGCGGGGCCTACAATGAGCAGTTCTTC. It is translated as CAISETSGAYNEQFF.